The clone carrying this T cell receptor beta chain is a singleton in its sample. Germline CDR1 is SGHTA and CDR2 is FQGNSA. The CDR3 is 15 amino acids. The trim removed 3 bases at V and 5 bases at J, leaving 5 bases unmatched. The source of the sample is a study of blood T cell repertoires in COVID-19. Study details: Acute and convalescent COVID-19 samples came from the United States, Italy and Spain. T cells, B-cell-depleted T cells, or PBMCs provided the cDNA or gDNA that served as material.

In the original workflow: Reference gene primer amplification gave nucleated cell count estimates. Generated by immunoSEQ multiplex PCR, the TCRdb table keeps only in-frame clones and is missing some. V and J calls and clone size are as listed in that table; D and trimming were resolved from the DNA. The data show under 200,000 clones, 80% seen once. The sequence came from a man between 60 and 75 years old with acute or convalescent COVID-19. The chain carries TRBV7-2 and TRBJ2-3; TRBD2 matches at 10 bases. Sequencing input: peripheral blood. CDR3 protein: CASSFQRGGQDTQYF. CDR3 nucleotide sequence: TGTGCCAGCAGCTTCCAGCGGGGGGGCCAAGATACGCAGTATTTT. The full variable domain, rest sourced from reference TRBV7-2 and TRBJ2-3, is GAGVSQSPSNKVTEKGKDVELRCDPISGHTALYWYRQSLGQGLEFLIYFQGNSAPDKSGLPSDRFSAERTGGSVSTLTIQRTQQEDSAVYLCASSFQRGGQDTQYFGPGTRLTVL.